This T cell receptor (beta chain) was profiled in a study of blood T cell dynamics during melanoma immunotherapy. The ends were cut back, 4 bases at V and 6 bases at J, with 10 bases in the middle. The length of the CDR3 is 12 residues. The germline CDR1 and CDR2 sequences are MGHRA and YSYEKL. The sample's time point: week 3, after first cycle of checkpoint inhibitor. Assay used: immunoSEQ multiplex PCR; TCRdb lists only in-frame clones, some missing. This sample has roughly 8,100 clones, with more than 80% found just once. The sequencing used blood, collected from a patient treated with checkpoint blockade. The genes are TRBV4-1 and TRBJ2-7; TRBD2 is a possible D gene (6 bases). The TCR sequence derives from a human donor with melanoma. The CDR3 nucleotides read TGCGCCAGCAGCCTGCGGGAAAGCGAGCAGTACTTC. Its translation is CASSLRESEQYF.